This T cell receptor (beta chain) came from a study of cytomegalovirus exposure and HLA in healthy donors. As concerns this clone: Its specificity is not known.

General study points: Among the sequence variants, a highly shared cluster was likely an artifact of sequencing. Earlier analysis yielded a pattern in which most TCR beta V segments were productive about 90% or about 30% of the time.

PCR was performed using 60 Vbeta and 13 Jbeta primers. Sequencing was performed with immunoSEQ multiplex PCR; in TCRdb, only in-frame clones are kept and a portion is missing. The sample has over 70,000 clones, about 74% seen once. Germline CDR1 is LGHNA and CDR2 is YNFKEQ. Losses at the gene ends were 0 bases for V and 4 bases for J; bases not matched to a gene: 8. CDR3 length: 16 residues. The origin of this receptor is a human donor in good health. Source material: PBMCs. The chain joins TRBV4-2 to TRBJ2-5, with TRBD2 identical over 7 bases. The CDR3 DNA is TGTGCCAGCAGCCAAGAATGGGGGAGGGGTGGAGAGACCCAGTACTTC. Protein: CASSQEWGRGGETQYF.